This TCR beta chain was documented in a study of T-cell memory formation after mild COVID-19. Study details: Largely, TCR clusters stayed within a single donor. Study outcomes and limitations: CD4+ clones that contracted lay mainly in CM and EM; CD8+ ones lay in EMRA.

This clonotype has a handful of counts. Its antigen remains unidentified. From the 5' RACE reads, TCRdb called clonotypes with MiXCR, one entry per CDR3 protein. In the table there are 210,000 or so distinct CDR3 sequences, around 25% of which are singletons. J lost 2 bases, V lost 0 bases, and 11 bases had no gene match. This CDR3 contains 20 residues. The germline CDR1 and CDR2 sequences are MGHRA and YSYEKL. The origin of this receptor is an adult woman who had mild COVID-19 (a few samples of this study predate the infection). Cell type and time point are not known. The rearrangement links TRBV4-1 to TRBJ2-6, with 9 bases that match TRBD1. Source material: PBMCs or a T cell subset sorted from them (not recorded which). The CDR3 sequence is CASSQDTPDRGVAGANVLTF. CDR3 nucleotides: TGCGCCAGCAGCCAAGATACTCCGGACAGGGGAGTAGCTGGGGCCAACGTCCTGACTTTC.